The next 7 T cell receptor beta chains were all read from a single sample in a study of technical replicates of blood from several donors. Here immunoSEQ multiplex PCR was the method, and the copy in TCRdb shows in-frame clones only, minus some. The sample lists 77,000 or so clones, 80% to 95% occurring once. The sample taken for sequencing was T cells isolated from PBMCs. These receptors were obtained from a human donor in good health.

The V call is TRBV7-8, the J call TRBJ1-2, with a weak D call TRBD1 (6 bases). Trimming pared 5 bases from V and 6 bases from J, leaving 16 bases between. Germline CDR1 reads SGHVS; CDR2 reads FQNEAQ. This CDR3 is 14 amino acids long. The CDR3 nucleotides are TGTGCCAGCAGCCCAGGGGCAGGGATTGATGGCTACACCTTC. Translated: CASSPGAGIDGYTF.

The V gene is TRBV29-1, the J gene TRBJ2-7, with a weak D call TRBD1 (6 bases). Per germline, CDR1 SQVTM and CDR2 ANQGSEA. Trimming pared 0 bases from V and 0 bases from J, leaving 12 bases between. The CDR3 runs to 15 residues. CDR3 sequence (DNA): TGCAGCGTTGAAGATTCACTGGACAGCTCCTACGAGCAGTACTTC. Translated, it gives CSVEDSLDSSYEQYF.

This clone has only one observation. V gene TRBV29-1 combines with J gene TRBJ2-1; no definite D call. V was pared by 3 bases and J by 6 bases, with 15 bases between. In germline, CDR1 is SQVTM, CDR2 ANQGSEA. The CDR3 has 14 amino acids. CDR3 DNA: TGCAGCGTTGATAACTATCCAGTCTCCAATGAGCAGTTCTTC. This sequence encodes CSVDNYPVSNEQFF.

This chain connects TRBV30 to TRBJ2-1; 8 positions agree with TRBD2. CDR1 is GTSNPN and CDR2 is SVGIG in the germline V gene (reference sequence). The trim removed 8 bases at V and 6 bases at J, leaving 12 bases unmatched. This CDR3 is 14 amino acids long. The CDR3 reads CAREGAGDSNEQFF. The CDR3 coding sequence is TGTGCCCGCGAGGGAGCGGGAGACTCCAATGAGCAGTTCTTC. The variable domain in full, with the rest retrieved from reference TRBV30 and TRBJ2-1, is SQTIHQWPATLVQPVGSPLSLECTVEGTSNPNLYWYRQAAGRGLQLLFYSVGIGQISSEVPQNLSASRPQDRQFILSSKKLLLSDSGFYLCAREGAGDSNEQFFGPGTRLTVL.

In this sample, this clone turned up a few times. This sequence joins TRBV2 and TRBJ2-7, with 11 positions matching TRBD2. The CDR3 has 14 amino acids. Trimming took 4 bases from V and 6 from J; bases not matched to a gene: 5. The germline CDR1 and CDR2 sequences are SNHLY and FYNNEI. The CDR3 DNA sequence: TGTGCCAGCAGTGCCTCTAGCGGGAGGTTCGAGCAGTACTTC. Translation gives CASSASSGRFEQYF.

The genes are TRBV7-9 and TRBJ2-5; TRBD2 aligns across 7 bases. Germline CDR1 is SEHNR and CDR2 is FQNEAQ (reference sequence). V was clipped by 5 bases and J by 4 bases; unmatched bases: 7. The CDR3 runs to 14 residues. CDR3 coding DNA: TGTGCCAGCAGCAAACGTTCGGGGGGAGAGACCCAGTACTTC. It specifies CASSKRSGGETQYF.

The chain is built from TRBV9 and TRBJ2-1, with D perhaps TRBD1 (6 bases). Per germline, CDR1 SGDLS and CDR2 YYNGEE. This CDR3 spans 15 amino acids. Trimming left V 4 bases short and J 4 bases short, with 15 bases between. CDR3 sequence (DNA): TGTGCCAGCAGCCCCGGCAGGGGCAGGTACAATGAGCAGTTCTTC. Residues: CASSPGRGRYNEQFF.